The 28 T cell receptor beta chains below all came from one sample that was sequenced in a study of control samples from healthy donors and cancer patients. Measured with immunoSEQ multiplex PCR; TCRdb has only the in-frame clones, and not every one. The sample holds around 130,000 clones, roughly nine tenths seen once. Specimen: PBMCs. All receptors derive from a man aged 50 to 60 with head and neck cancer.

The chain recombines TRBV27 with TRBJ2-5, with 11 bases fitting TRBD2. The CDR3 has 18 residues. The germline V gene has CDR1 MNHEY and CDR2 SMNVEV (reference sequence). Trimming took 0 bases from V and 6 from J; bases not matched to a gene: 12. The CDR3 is CASSLSLGVAGGLKTQYF. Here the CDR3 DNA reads TGTGCCAGCAGTTTATCGTTGGGGGTAGCGGGGGGGCTCAAGACCCAGTACTTC.

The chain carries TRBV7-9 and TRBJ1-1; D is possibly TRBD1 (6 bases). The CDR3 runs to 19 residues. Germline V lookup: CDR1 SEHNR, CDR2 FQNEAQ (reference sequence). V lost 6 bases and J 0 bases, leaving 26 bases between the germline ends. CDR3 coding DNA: TGTGCCAGCAGAAGTGCTACGTCACAGGGTTTAGAAATGAACACTGAAGCTTTCTTT. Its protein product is CASRSATSQGLEMNTEAFF.

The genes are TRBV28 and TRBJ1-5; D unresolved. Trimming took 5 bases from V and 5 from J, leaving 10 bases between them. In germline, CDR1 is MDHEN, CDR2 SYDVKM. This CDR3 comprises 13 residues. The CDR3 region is CASSDFIDQPQHF. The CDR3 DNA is TGTGCCAGCAGTGATTTCATCGATCAGCCCCAGCATTTT.

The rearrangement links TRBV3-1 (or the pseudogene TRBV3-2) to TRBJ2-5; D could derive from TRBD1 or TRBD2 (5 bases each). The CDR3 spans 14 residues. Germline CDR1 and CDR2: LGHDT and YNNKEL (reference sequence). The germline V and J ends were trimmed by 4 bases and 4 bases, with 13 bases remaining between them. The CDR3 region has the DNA TGTGCCAGCAGCCTATGGACAAGCGGAGAGACCCAGTACTTC. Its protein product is CASSLWTSGETQYF.

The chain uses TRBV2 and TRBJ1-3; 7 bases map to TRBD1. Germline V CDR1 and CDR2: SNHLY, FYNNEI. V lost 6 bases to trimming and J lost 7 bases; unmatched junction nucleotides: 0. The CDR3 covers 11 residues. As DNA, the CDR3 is TGTGCCAGCAGCAGGGGGAACACCATATATTTT. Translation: CASSRGNTIYF. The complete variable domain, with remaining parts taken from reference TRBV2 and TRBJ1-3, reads EPEVTQTPSHQVTQMGQEVILRCVPISNHLYFYWYRQILGQKVEFLVSFYNNEISEKSEIFDDQFSVERPDGSNFTLKIRSTKLEDSAMYFCASSRGNTIYFGEGSWLTVV.

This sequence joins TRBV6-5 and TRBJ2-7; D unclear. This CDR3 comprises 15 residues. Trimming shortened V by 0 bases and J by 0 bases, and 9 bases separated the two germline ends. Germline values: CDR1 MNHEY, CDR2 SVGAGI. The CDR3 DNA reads TGTGCCAGCAGTTACTCGCGGCCAGGCTCCTACGAGCAGTACTTC. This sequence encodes CASSYSRPGSYEQYF.

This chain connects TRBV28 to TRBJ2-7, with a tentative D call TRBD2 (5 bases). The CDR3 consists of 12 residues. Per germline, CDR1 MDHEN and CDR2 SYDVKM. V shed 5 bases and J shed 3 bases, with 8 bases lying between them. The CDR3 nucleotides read TGTGCCAGCAGTCCGGGGAACTACGAGCAGTACTTC. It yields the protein CASSPGNYEQYF.

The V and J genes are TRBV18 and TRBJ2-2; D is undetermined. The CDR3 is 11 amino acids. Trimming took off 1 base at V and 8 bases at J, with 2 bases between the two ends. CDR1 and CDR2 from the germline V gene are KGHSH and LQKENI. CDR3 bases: TGTGCCAGCTCACCACGAGGGGAGCTGTTTTTT. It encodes CASSPRGELFF.

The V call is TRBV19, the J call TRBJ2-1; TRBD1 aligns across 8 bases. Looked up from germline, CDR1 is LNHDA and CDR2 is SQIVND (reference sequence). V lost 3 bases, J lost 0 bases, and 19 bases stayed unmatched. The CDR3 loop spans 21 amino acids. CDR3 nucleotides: TGTGCCAGTAGTATGGTGATTGGATCCGACAGGGGTAGGAGCTCCTACAATGAGCAGTTCTTC. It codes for CASSMVIGSDRGRSSYNEQFF.

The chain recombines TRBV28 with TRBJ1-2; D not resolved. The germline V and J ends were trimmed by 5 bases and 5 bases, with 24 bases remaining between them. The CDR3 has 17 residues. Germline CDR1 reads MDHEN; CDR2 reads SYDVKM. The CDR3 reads CASSTSPGWRGGYGYTF. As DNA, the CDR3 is TGTGCCAGCAGTACTTCCCCCGGATGGCGTGGAGGGTATGGCTACACCTTC.

As DNA, the CDR3 is TGTGCCTGGAGTGTACAAATAGGGAGAAAGGTCGGTCAGCCCCAGCATTTT. As protein: CAWSVQIGRKVGQPQHF. This chain joins TRBV30 and TRBJ1-5; D gene uncertain. CDR1 is GTSNPN, CDR2 SVGIG, per germline (reference sequence). This CDR3 has 17 residues. Trimming shortened V by 0 bases and J by 6 bases, and 21 bases separated the two germline ends.

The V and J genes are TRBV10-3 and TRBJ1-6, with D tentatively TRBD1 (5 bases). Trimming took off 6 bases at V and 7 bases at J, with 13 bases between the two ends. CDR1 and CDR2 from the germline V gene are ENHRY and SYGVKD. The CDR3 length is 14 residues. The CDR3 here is CAIRRGDGNSPLHF. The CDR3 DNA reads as TGTGCCATCAGGAGAGGGGACGGCAATTCACCCCTCCACTTT.

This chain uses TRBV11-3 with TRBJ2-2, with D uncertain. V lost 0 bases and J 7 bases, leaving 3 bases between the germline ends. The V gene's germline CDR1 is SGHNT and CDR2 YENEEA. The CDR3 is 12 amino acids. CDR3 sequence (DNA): TGTGCCAGCAGCTTAGAAATCGGGGAGCTGTTTTTT. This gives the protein CASSLEIGELFF.

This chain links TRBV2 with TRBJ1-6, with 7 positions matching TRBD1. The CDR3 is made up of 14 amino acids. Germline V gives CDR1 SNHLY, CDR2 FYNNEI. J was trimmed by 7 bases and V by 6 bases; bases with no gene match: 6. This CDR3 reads CASRQGTGNSPLHF. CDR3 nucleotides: TGTGCCAGCAGACAGGGGACTGGAAATTCACCCCTCCACTTT.

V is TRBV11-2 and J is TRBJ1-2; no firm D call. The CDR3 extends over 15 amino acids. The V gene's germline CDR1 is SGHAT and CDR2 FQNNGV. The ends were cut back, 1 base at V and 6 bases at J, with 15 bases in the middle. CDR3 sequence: CASSLVPGRVHGYTF. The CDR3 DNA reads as TGTGCCAGCAGCTTAGTCCCGGGGAGGGTTCATGGCTACACCTTC.

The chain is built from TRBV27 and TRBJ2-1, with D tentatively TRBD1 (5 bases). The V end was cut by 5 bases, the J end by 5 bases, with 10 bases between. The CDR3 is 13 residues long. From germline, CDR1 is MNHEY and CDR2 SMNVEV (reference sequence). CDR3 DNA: TGTGCCAGCAGTCCCGACAGAGACAATGAGCAGTTCTTC. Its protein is CASSPDRDNEQFF.

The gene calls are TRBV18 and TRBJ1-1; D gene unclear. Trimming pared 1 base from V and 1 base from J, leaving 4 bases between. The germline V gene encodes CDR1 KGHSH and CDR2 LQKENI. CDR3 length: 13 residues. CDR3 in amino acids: CASSPQGNTEAFF. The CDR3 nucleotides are TGTGCCAGCTCACCACAAGGGAACACTGAAGCTTTCTTT.

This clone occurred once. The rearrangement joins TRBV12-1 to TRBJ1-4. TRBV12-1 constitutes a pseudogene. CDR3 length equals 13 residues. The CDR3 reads CASSLTENEKLFF. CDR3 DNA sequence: TGTGCCAGCAGCTTGACTGAGAATGAAAAACTGTTTTTT.

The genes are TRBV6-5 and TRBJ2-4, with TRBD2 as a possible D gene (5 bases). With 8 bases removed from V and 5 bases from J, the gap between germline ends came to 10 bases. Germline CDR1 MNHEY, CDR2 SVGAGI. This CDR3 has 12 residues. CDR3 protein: CASHTGENIQYF. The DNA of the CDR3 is TGTGCCAGCCATACCGGGGAAAACATTCAGTACTTC.

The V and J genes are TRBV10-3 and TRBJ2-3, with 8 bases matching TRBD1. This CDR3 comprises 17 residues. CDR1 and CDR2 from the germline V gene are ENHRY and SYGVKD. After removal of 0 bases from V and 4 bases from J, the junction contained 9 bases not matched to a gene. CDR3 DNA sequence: TGTGCCATCAGTGAGTCAGGACAGGGAGGAAGAGCAGATACGCAGTATTTT. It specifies CAISESGQGGRADTQYF.

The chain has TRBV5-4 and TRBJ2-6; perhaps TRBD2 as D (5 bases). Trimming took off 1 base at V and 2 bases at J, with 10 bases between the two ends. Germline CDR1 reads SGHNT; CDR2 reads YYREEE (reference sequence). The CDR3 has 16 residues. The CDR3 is CASSLWGAAGANVLTF. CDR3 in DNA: TGTGCCAGCAGCTTGTGGGGAGCGGCTGGGGCCAACGTCCTGACTTTC.

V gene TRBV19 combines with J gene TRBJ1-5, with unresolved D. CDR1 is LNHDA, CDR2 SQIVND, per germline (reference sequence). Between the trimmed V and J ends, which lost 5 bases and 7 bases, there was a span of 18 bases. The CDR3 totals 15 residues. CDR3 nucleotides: TGTGCCAGTAGTTCTTCAGGTTCGGGGAGCCAGCCCCAGCATTTT. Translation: CASSSSGSGSQPQHF.

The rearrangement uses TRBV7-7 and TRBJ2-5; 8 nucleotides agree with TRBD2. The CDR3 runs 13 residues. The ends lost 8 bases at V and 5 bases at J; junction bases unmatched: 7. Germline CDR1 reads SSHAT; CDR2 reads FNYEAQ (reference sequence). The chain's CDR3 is CASGGPSGETQYF. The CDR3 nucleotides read TGTGCCAGCGGGGGTCCTAGCGGGGAGACCCAGTACTTC.

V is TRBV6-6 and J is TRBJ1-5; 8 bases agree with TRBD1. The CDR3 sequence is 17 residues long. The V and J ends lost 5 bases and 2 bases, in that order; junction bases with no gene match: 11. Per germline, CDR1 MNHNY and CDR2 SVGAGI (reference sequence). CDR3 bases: TGTGCCAGCAGTCTCACAGGGGGGATCGTAGGCAATCAGCCCCAGCATTTT. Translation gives CASSLTGGIVGNQPQHF.

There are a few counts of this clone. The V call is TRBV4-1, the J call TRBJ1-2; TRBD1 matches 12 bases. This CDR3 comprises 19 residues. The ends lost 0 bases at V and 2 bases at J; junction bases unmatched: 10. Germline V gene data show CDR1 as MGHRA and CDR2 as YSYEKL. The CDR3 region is CASSQEFPSGQGANYGYTF. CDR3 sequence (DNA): TGCGCCAGCAGCCAAGAATTTCCCTCGGGACAGGGGGCGAACTATGGCTACACCTTC.

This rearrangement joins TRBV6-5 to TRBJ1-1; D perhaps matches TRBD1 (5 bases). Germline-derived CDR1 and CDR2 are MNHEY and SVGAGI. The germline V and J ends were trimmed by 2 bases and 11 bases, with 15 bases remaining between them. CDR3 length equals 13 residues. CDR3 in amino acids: CASSYLIGGDAFF. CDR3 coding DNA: TGTGCCAGCAGTTACCTGATAGGAGGGGATGCTTTCTTT.

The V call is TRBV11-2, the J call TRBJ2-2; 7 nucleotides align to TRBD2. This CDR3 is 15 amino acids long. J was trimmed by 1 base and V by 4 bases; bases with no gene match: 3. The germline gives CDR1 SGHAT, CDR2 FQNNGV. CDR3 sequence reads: CASSSLAGNTGELFF. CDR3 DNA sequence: TGTGCCAGCAGCTCATTAGCGGGGAACACCGGGGAGCTGTTTTTT.

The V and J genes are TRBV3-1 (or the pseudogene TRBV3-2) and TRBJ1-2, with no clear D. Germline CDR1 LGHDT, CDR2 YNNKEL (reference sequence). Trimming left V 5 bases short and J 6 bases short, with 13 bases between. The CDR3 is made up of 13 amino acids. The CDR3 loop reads CASSYRRKDGYTF. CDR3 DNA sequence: TGTGCCAGCAGCTACCGACGGAAGGATGGCTACACCTTC.